This T cell receptor beta chain was captured by sequencing in a study of regulatory T cells in long-lasting Graves disease. Study results and limitations: Samples came from peripheral blood alone, without thyroid tissue.

This clonotype was detected many times. The antigen is not known. Libraries of TCR beta came from iRepertoire HTBI primers plus Arm-PCR of CDR3 regions. TCRdb reprocessed the multiplex PCR reads with MiXCR, giving one entry per CDR3 protein. Of some 280,000 distinct CDR3 sequences listed, 20% to 25% were seen once; the top ten hold 45% to 70%. The time point was: persistent/refractory GD, antithyroid drugs over 5 years with positive TRAb. The TCR library was made from RNA extracted from PBMCs. This sequence was found in a female donor with Graves disease. The sample here was peripheral blood mononuclear cells (PBMCs), taken when the disease was refractory, from a patient treated with antithyroid drugs.

CDR3 sequence: CSAREPGSGETQYF. CDR3 in DNA: TGCAGTGCTAGAGAACCGGGCAGTGGGGAGACCCAGTACTTC. The chain has TRBV20-1 and TRBJ2-5; D gene unclear. CDR3 length equals 14 residues. The germline V gene has CDR1 DFQATT and CDR2 SNEGSKA (reference sequence). V dropped 0 bases and J dropped 5 bases, with 13 bases sitting between them.